The T cell receptor (beta chain) under discussion was sequenced for a study of blood T cell repertoires in COVID-19. Only in-frame clones appear in the TCRdb table, and some are missing; sequencing was by immunoSEQ multiplex PCR. The data hold 200,000 to 250,000 clones, with around 88% observed a single time. The trim removed 3 bases at V and 0 bases at J, leaving 7 bases unmatched. The CDR3 consists of 17 residues. CDR1 SGHNT and CDR2 YYREEE come from the germline V gene (reference sequence). The receptor comes from a man between 18 and 29 years old with active or convalescent COVID-19. The chain is built from TRBV5-4 and TRBJ2-1, with 9 bases that match TRBD2. Sequencing input: peripheral blood. In DNA, the CDR3 is TGTGCCAGCAGCTCGTTGATTAGCGGGGGCTCCTACAATGAGCAGTTCTTC. The encoded protein is CASSSLISGGSYNEQFF.